This TCR beta chain is drawn from a study of shared T cell receptors in the human thymus. Sequencing was performed with immunoSEQ multiplex PCR; in TCRdb, only in-frame clones are kept and a portion is missing. This table has approximately 730,000 clones, approximately 85% appearing once. These records were also assigned to another study, of human thymus T cells.

The TCR was taken from a girl under three years old with a congenital heart defect. The sequencing sample was made of thymocytes.

In DNA form, the CDR3 reads TGTGCCAGCAGCCTATCGACAGGGGGCCTATACGAGCAGTACTTC. It specifies CASSLSTGGLYEQYF. The chain joins TRBV9 to TRBJ2-7; 10 nucleotides line up with TRBD1. V dropped 4 bases and J dropped 4; count of bases not matched to a gene: 8. Germline V gives CDR1 SGDLS, CDR2 YYNGEE. The CDR3 runs to 15 residues.